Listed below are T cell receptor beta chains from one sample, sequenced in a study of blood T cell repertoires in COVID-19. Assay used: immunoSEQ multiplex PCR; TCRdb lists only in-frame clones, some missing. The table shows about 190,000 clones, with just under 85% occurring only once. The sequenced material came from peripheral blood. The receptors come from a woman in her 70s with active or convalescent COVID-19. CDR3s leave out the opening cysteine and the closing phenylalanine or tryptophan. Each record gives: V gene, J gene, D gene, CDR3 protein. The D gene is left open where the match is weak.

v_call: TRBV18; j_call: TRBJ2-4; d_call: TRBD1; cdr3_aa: ASSPSRTGLAKNIQY
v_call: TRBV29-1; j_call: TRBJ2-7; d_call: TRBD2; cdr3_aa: SVVVSGRTYEQY
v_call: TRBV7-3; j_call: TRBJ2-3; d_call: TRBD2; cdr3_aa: ASSGEGTSAQLDTQY
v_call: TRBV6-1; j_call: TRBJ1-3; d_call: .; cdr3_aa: ASSEQGAIDTIY
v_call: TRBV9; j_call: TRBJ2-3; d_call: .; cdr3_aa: ASSVAGAGTDTQY
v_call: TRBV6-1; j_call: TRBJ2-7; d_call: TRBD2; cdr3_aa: ASSALLGLAGEGFSYEQY
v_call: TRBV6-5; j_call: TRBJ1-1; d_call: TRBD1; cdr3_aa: ASLRGANTEAF
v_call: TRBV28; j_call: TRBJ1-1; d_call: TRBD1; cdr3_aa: ASRPRTGLNTEAF
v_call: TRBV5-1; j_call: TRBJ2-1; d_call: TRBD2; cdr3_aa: ASSLVSGAGNKDQF
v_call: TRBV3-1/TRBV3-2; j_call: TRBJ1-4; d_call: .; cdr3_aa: ASSQGPTNEKLF
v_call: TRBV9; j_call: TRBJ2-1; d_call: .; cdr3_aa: ASSVHHRVTAYNEQF
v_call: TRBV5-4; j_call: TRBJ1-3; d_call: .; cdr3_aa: ASSTGGTSGNTIY
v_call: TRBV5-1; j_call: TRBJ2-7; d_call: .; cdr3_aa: ASSHPGGGEQY
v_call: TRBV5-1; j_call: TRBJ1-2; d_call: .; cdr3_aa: ASSLDSSPDPNYGYT
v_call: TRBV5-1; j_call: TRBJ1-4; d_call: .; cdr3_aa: ASRESTEKLF
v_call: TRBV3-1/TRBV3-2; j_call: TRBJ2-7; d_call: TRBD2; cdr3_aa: ASSYGRLAYYEQY
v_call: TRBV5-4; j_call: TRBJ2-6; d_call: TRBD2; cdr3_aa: ASSLGAGGPSGANVLT
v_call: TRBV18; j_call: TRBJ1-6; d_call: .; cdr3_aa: ASSPSQGSYSPLH
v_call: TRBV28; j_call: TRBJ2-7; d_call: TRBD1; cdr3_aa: ASSFNRGQLLLYEQY
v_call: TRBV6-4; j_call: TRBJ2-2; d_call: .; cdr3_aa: ASSVQSNTGELF
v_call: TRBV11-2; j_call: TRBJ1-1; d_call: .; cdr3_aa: ASSLSFRGTEAF
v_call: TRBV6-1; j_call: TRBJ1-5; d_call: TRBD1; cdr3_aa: ASSEALLRGTAQPQH
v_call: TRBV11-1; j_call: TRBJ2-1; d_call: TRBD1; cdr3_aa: ASSPGTGAEEQF
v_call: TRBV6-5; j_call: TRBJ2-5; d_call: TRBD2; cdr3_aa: ASTMTSGSQETQY
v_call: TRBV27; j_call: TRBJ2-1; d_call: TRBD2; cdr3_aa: ASAWRGAKSGRSYNEQF
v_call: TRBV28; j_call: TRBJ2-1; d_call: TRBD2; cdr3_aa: ASSLRTRKF
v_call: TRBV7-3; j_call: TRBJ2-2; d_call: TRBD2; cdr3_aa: ASSLVAGGPYTGELF
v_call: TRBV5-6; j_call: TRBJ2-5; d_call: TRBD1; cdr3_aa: ASSLGTGQETQY
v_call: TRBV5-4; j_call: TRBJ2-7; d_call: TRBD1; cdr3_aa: ASSVGTGYEQY
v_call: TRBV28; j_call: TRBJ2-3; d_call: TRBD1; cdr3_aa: ASSSYPSTGKRDTQY
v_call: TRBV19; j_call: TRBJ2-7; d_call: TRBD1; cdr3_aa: ASSTRQGMEQY
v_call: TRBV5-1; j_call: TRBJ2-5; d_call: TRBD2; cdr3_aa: ASTPSGAPQETQY
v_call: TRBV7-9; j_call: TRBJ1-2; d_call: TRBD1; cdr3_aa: ASSSAPRQGASTYYGYT
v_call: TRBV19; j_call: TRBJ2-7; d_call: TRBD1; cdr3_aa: ASSINRGPPNEQY
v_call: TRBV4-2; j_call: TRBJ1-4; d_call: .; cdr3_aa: ASSQVGAANEKLF
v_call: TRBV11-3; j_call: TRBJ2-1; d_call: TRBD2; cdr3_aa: ASSRLAGVYNEQF